This T cell receptor (beta chain) came from a study of blood T cells in healthy people across ages. This CDR3 contains 11 residues. From germline, CDR1 is ENHRY and CDR2 SYGVKD. General study results and limits: Per million T cells, the diversity of TCR beta decreased roughly linearly as age advanced.

Primers used in a second PCR of roughly 6 to 11 cycles were a sample-barcoded 5' primer and a J-beta primer mix. Every individual sample yielded 2.5 million or more paired-end reads (each containing CDR3). TCRdb re-called the 5' RACE reads through MiXCR, storing one row per CDR3 protein. The data show some 790,000 distinct CDR3 sequences, 25% to 35% seen once. Regarding this clonotype: Its antigen is unidentified. A much larger clone differs from this one at a single base, so this may be a read error.

This clonotype was sampled from a woman older than 75 in good health. Sequenced input: blood. The V call is TRBV10-3, the J call TRBJ2-1; the D gene is possibly TRBD2 (7 bases). This chain's CDR3 is CEGGGLNGQFF. The CDR3 DNA reads TGTGAGGGCGGGGGCCTCAATGGGCAGTTCTTC.